The entry below describes one T cell receptor (beta chain). This entry is derived from a study of blood T cells in healthy people across ages. For the second PCR, which ran for 7 to 11 cycles, a sample-barcoded 5' primer and a J-beta primer mix were used. TCRdb fed the 5' RACE reads into MiXCR, producing one record per CDR3 protein. Seen here are some 860,000 distinct CDR3 sequences, around three fifths observed once, and the top ten hold 25% to 30%. Trimming pared 6 bases from V and 0 bases from J, leaving 15 bases between. CDR3 size: 15 residues. Germline CDR1 and CDR2: MGHRA and YSYEKL. The source of this sequence is a man between 40 and 49 years old in good health. The chain uses TRBV4-1 and TRBJ2-7; D is perhaps TRBD2 (6 bases). Source material: blood. CDR3 coding DNA: TGCGCCAGCAGAAAGATCGGGGGAAGCTCCTACGAGCAGTACTTC. Protein product: CASRKIGGSSYEQYF.